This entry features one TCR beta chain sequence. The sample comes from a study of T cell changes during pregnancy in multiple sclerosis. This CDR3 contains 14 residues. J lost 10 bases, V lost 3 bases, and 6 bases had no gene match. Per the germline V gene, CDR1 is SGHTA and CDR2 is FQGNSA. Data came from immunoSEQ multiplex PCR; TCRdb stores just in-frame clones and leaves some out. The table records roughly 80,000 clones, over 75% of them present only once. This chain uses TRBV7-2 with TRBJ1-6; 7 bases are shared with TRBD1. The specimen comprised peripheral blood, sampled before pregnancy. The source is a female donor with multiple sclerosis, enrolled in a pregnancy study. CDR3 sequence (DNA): TGTGCCAGCAGCTTGGCAGGGGGACGGTCACCCCTCCACTTT. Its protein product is CASSLAGGRSPLHF.